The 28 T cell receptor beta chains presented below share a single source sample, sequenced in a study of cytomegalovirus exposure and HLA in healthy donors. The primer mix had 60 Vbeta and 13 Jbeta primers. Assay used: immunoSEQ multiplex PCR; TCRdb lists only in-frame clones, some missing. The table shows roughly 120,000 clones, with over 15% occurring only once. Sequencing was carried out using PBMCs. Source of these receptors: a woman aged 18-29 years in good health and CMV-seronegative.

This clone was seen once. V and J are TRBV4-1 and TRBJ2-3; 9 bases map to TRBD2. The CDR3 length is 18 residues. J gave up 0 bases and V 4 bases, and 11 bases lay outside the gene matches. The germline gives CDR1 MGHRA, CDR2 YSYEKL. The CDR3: CASSPRLAELKSTDTQYF. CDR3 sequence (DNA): TGCGCCAGCAGCCCCAGACTAGCGGAATTAAAGAGCACAGATACGCAGTATTTT.

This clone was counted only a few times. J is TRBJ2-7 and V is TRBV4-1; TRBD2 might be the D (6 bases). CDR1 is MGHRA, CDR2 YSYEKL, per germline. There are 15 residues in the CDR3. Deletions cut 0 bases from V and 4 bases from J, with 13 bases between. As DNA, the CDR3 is TGCGCCAGCAGCCAAGAGATAGCGGCAAGATACGAGCAGTACTTC. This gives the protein CASSQEIAARYEQYF.

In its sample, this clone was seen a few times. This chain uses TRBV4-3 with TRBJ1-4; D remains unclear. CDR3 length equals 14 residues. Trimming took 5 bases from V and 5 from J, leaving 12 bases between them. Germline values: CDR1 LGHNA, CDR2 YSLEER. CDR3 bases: TGCGCCAGCAGCGCATCCGGGTTGAATGAAAAACTGTTTTTT. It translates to CASSASGLNEKLFF.

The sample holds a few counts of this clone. CDR3 sequence (DNA): TGTGCCAGCAGCTTTACCACAGGGGGGTCGCAGTACTTC. Translated: CASSFTTGGSQYF. The chain uses TRBV5-4 and TRBJ2-7; TRBD1 matches 8 bases. This CDR3 has 13 residues. In germline, CDR1 is SGHNT, CDR2 YYREEE (reference sequence). The ends lost 2 bases at V and 9 bases at J; junction bases unmatched: 7.

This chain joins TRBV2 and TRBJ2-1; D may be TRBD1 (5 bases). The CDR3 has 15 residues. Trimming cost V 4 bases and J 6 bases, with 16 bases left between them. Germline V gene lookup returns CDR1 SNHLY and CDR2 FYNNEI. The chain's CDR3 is CASSGGNRKINEQFF. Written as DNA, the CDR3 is TGTGCCAGCAGTGGGGGAAACAGGAAAATCAATGAGCAGTTCTTC. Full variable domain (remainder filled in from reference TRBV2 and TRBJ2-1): EPEVTQTPSHQVTQMGQEVILRCVPISNHLYFYWYRQILGQKVEFLVSFYNNEISEKSEIFDDQFSVERPDGSNFTLKIRSTKLEDSAMYFCASSGGNRKINEQFFGPGTRLTVL.

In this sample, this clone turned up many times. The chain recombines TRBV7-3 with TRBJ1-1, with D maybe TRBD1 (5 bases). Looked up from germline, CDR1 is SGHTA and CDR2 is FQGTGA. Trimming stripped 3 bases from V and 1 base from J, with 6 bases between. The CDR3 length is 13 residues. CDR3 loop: CASSLTANTEAFF. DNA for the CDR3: TGTGCCAGCAGCTTGACAGCGAACACTGAAGCTTTCTTT.

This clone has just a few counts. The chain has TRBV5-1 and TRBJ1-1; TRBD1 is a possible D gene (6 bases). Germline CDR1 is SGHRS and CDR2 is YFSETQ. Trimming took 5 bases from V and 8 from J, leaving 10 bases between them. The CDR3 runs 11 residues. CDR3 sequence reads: CASREDREAFF. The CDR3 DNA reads TGCGCCAGCAGGGAAGACAGGGAAGCTTTCTTT.

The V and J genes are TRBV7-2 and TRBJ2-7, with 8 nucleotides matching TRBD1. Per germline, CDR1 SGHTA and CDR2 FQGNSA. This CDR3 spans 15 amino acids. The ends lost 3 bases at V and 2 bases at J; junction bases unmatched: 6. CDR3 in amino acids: CASSFNRDRTYEQYF. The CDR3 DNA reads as TGTGCCAGCAGCTTCAACCGGGACAGGACCTACGAGCAGTACTTC.

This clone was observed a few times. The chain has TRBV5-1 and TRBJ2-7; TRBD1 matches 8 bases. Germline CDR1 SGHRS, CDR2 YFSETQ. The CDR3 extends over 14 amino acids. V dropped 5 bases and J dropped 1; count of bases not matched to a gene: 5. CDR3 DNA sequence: TGCGCCAGCAGTTTAGGGGACAGGTCCTACGAGCAGTACTTC. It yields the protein CASSLGDRSYEQYF.

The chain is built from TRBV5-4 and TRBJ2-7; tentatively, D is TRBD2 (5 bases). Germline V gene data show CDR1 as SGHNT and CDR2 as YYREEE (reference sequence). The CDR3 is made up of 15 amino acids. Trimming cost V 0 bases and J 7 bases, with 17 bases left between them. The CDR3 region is CASSLGGPGSGEQYF. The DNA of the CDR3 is TGTGCCAGCAGCTTGGGTGGACCCGGGTCGGGGGAGCAGTACTTC.

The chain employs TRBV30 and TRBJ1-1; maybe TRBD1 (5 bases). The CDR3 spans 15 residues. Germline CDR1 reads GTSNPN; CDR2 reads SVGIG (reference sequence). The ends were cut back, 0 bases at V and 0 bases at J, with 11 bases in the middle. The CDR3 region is CAWSVWSGMNTEAFF. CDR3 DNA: TGTGCCTGGAGTGTATGGTCAGGGATGAACACTGAAGCTTTCTTT.

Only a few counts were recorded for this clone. CDR3 sequence: CASSWREFEAFF. CDR3 sequence (DNA): TGTGCCAGCAGCTGGCGGGAGTTCGAAGCTTTCTTT. V usage is TRBV5-6 and J usage is TRBJ1-1; no firm D call. V was pared by 3 bases and J by 8 bases, with 11 bases between. This CDR3 has 12 residues. CDR1 is SGHDT, CDR2 YYEEEE, per germline.

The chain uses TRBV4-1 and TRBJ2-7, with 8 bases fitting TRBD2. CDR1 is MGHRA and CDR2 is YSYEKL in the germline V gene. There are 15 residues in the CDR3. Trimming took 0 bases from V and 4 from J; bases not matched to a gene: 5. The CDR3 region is CASSQDLSGAYEQYF. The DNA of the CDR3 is TGCGCCAGCAGCCAAGATCTTAGCGGGGCGTACGAGCAGTACTTC.

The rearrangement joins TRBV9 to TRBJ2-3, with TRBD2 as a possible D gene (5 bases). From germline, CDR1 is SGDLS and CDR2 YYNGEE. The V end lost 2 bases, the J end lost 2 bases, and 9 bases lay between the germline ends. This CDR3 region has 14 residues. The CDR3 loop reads CASSVGSNTDTQYF. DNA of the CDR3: TGTGCCAGCAGCGTTGGGAGTAACACAGATACGCAGTATTTT.

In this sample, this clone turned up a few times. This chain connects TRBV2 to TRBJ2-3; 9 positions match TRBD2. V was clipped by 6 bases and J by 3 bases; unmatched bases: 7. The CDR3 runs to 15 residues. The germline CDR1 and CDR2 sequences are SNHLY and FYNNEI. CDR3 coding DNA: TGTGCCAGCAGCGTATCTAGCGGGAAGACAGATACGCAGTATTTT. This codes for CASSVSSGKTDTQYF.

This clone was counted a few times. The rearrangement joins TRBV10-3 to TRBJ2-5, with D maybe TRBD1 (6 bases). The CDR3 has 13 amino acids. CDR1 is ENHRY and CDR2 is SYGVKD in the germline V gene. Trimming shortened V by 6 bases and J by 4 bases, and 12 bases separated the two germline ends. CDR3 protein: CAISQGSRETQYF. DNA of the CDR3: TGTGCCATCAGCCAGGGGAGTCGAGAGACCCAGTACTTC.

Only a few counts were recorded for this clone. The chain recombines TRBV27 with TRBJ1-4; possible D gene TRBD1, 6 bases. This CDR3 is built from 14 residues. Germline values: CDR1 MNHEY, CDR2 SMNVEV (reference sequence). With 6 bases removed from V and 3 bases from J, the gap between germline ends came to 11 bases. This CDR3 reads CASRPQGSNEKLFF. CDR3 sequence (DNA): TGTGCCAGCAGGCCACAGGGATCTAATGAAAAACTGTTTTTT.

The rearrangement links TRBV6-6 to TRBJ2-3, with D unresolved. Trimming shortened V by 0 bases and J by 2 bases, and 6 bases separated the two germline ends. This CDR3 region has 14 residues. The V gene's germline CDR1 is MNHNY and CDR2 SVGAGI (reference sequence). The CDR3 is CASSYSRNTDTQYF. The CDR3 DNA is TGTGCCAGCAGTTACTCTAGAAACACAGATACGCAGTATTTT.

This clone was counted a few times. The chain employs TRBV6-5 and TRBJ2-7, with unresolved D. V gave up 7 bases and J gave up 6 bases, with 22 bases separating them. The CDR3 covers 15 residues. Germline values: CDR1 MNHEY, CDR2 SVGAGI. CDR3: CASTSWATQAAEQYF. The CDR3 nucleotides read TGTGCCAGCACCTCTTGGGCTACGCAGGCTGCCGAGCAGTACTTC.

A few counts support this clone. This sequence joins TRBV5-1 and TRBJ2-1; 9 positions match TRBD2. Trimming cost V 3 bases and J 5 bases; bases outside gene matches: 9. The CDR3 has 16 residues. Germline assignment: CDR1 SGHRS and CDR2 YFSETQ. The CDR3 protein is CASSSLSGSPDNEQFF. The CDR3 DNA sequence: TGCGCCAGCAGCTCCCTTAGCGGGAGTCCTGACAATGAGCAGTTCTTC.

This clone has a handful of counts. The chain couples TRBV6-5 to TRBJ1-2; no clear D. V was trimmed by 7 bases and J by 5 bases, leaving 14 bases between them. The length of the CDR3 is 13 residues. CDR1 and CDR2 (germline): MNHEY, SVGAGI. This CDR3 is CASTNSAPYGYTF. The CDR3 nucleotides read TGTGCCAGCACGAACAGTGCCCCATATGGCTACACCTTC.

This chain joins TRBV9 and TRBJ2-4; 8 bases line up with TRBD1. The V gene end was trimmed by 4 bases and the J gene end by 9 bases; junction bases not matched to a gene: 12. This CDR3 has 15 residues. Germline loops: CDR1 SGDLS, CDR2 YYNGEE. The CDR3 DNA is TGTGCCAGCAGCTCCGTTCAGGGGGCCACGGGCATTCAGTACTTC. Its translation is CASSSVQGATGIQYF.

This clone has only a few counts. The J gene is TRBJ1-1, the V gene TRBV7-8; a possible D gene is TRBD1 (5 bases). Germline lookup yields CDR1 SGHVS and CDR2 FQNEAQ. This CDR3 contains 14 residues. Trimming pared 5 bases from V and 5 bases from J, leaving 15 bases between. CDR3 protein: CASSQVGGDTEAFF. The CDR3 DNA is TGTGCCAGCAGCCAGGTCGGAGGGGATACTGAAGCTTTCTTT.

In DNA form, the CDR3 reads TGTGCCATCAGTGAAGTACCGACGGGGAACAATGAGCAGTTCTTC. Protein: CAISEVPTGNNEQFF. J is TRBJ2-1 and V is TRBV10-3; a weak D match, TRBD2 (5 bases). The V end lost 3 bases, the J end lost 5 bases, and 14 bases lay between the germline ends. This CDR3 is 15 amino acids long. From germline, CDR1 is ENHRY and CDR2 SYGVKD.

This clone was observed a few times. The CDR3 sequence: CATSGGQGNQPQHF. CDR3 sequence (DNA): TGTGCCACCAGCGGGGGACAGGGTAATCAGCCCCAGCATTTT. V gene TRBV15 combines with J gene TRBJ1-5; the match to TRBD1 covers 9 bases. J lost 4 bases, V lost 5 bases, and 3 bases had no gene match. The CDR3 contains 14 residues. Germline CDR1 reads LNHNV; CDR2 reads YYDKDF (reference sequence).

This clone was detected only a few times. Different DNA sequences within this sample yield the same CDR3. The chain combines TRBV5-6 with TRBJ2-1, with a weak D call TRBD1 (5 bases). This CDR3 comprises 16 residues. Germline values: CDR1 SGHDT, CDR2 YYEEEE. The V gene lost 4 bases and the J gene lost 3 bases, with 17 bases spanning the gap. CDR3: CASSPNQGGFYNEQFF. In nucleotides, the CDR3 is TGTGCCAGCAGCCCTAATCAGGGCGGATTCTACAATGAGCAGTTCTTC. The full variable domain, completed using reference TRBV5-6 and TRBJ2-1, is DAGVTQSPTHLIKTRGQQVTLRCSPKSGHDTVSWYQQALGQGPQFIFQYYEEEERQRGNFPDRFSGHQFPNYSSELNVNALLLGDSALYLCASSPNQGGFYNEQFFGPGTRLTVL.

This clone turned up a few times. CDR3 protein: CASSFGREQFF. CDR3 sequence (DNA): TGTGCCAGCAGTTTTGGGAGGGAGCAGTTCTTC. This chain joins TRBV28 and TRBJ2-1, with D perhaps matching TRBD2 (6 bases). V lost 3 bases and J 10 bases, leaving 7 bases between the germline ends. CDR1 and CDR2 (germline): MDHEN, SYDVKM. The CDR3 covers 11 residues.

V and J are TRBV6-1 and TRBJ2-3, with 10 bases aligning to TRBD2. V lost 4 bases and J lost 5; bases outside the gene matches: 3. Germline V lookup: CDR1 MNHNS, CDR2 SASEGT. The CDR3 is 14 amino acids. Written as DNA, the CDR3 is TGTGCCAGCAGTGGTAGCGGGAGGATAGATACGCAGTATTTT. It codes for CASSGSGRIDTQYF.